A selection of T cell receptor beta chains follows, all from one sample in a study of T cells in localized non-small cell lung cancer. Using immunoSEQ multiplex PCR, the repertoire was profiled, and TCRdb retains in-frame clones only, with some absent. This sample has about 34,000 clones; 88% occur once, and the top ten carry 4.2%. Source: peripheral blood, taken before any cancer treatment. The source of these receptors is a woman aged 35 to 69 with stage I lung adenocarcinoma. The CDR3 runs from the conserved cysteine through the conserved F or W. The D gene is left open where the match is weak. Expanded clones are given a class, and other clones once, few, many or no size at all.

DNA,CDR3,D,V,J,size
TGTGCCTCCACTTTGTCGGAGGGGGTCTACGAGCAGTACTTC,CASTLSEGVYEQYF,-,TRBV11-3,TRBJ2-7,once
TGTGCCAGCAGTTTTGTGAGGGGAAACGGCTACACCTTC,CASSFVRGNGYTF,-,TRBV27,TRBJ1-2,-
TGCGCCAGCAGCCAACGAAAGGTGGGGGAGCAGTACTTC,CASSQRKVGEQYF,-,TRBV4-1,TRBJ2-7,-
TGTGCCAGCAGTGGGTTTAGCGGGGGGGCCTCCAATGAGCAGTTCTTC,CASSGFSGGASNEQFF,TRBD2,TRBV2,TRBJ2-1,-
TGTGCCAGCAGCTACCCGACAGGGAGGAACACTGAAGCTTTCTTT,CASSYPTGRNTEAFF,TRBD1,TRBV5-4,TRBJ1-1,-
TGTGCCAGCAGCCTCGATTTGACTAGCGGCTCCTACAATGAGCAGTTCTTC,CASSLDLTSGSYNEQFF,TRBD2,TRBV5-4,TRBJ2-1,-
TGTGCCAGCAGCCTTCTGCGGGGGATCGACAATGAGCAGTTCTTC,CASSLLRGIDNEQFF,TRBD2,TRBV27,TRBJ2-1,-
TGTGCCAGCAGCCTGTGGACAGGCCCTAGCGAGGGCACTGAAGCTTTCTTT,CASSLWTGPSEGTEAFF,TRBD1,TRBV5-6,TRBJ1-1,-
TGTGCCAGCAGTTGGAGAGATGAGCAGTTCTTC,CASSWRDEQFF,-,TRBV27,TRBJ2-1,-
TGCGCCAGCAGCTTGCTAGCAGCTCAGAACACTGAAGCTTTCTTT,CASSLLAAQNTEAFF,-,TRBV5-1,TRBJ1-1,-
TGTGCCAGCAGTTACTCCTCGGTCAACTATGGCTACACCTTC,CASSYSSVNYGYTF,-,TRBV6-5,TRBJ1-2,-
TGCGCCAGCAGCCCCGGGACAGGGATCACTGAAGCTTTCTTT,CASSPGTGITEAFF,TRBD1,TRBV4-1,TRBJ1-1,-
TGTGCCAGCAGTTTGAAAGCGGGGGGGGTTCTAGCCAAAAACATTCAGTACTTC,CASSLKAGGVLAKNIQYF,TRBD2,TRBV27,TRBJ2-4,-
TGTGCCAGCAGACTAACCGGGACTAGCGGATACAATGAGCAGTTCTTC,CASRLTGTSGYNEQFF,TRBD2,TRBV7-2,TRBJ2-1,-
TGTGCCAGCAGTTTAGGGGGGGCCCTACAAGAGACCCAGTACTTC,CASSLGGALQETQYF,-,TRBV27,TRBJ2-5,-
TGCAGCGTTGAGGAGGGACGAAGAACCACAGATACGCAGTATTTT,CSVEEGRRTTDTQYF,-,TRBV29-1,TRBJ2-3,few
TGCGCCAGCAGCTTGATAGGGGGGCGAGTCGGGTTAATAGGTCCATCCCGGGAGCTGTTTTTT,CASSLIGGRVGLIGPSRELFF,-,TRBV5-1,TRBJ2-2,few
TGTGCCATCAACCAGGGGGGCACAGGGGGCGACTATGGCTACACCTTC,CAINQGGTGGDYGYTF,TRBD1,TRBV10-3,TRBJ1-2,-
TGCGCCAGCGGCCGGGACAGGGTGACCCAGTACTTC,CASGRDRVTQYF,TRBD1,TRBV10-2,TRBJ2-5,-
TGTGCCAGCAGCTTAGACCAGGGGGTGAATTCACCCCTCCACTTT,CASSLDQGVNSPLHF,TRBD1,TRBV7-2,TRBJ1-6,-
TGTGCCAGCAGCCCACGAGGGGGGGCCCAGCCCCAGCATTTT,CASSPRGGAQPQHF,-,TRBV6-4,TRBJ1-5,once
TGTGCCAGCAGTCCCGTGGGGGGGACAGATACGCAGTATTTT,CASSPVGGTDTQYF,TRBD2,TRBV6-1,TRBJ2-3,-
TGTGCCAGTAGTATAGGAGTTTGGCAATACGAGCAGTACTTC,CASSIGVWQYEQYF,-,TRBV19,TRBJ2-7,once
TGTGCCAGCAGTCTACAGGGGTCCAACACCGGGGAGCTGTTTTTT,CASSLQGSNTGELFF,TRBD1,TRBV2,TRBJ2-2,once
TGTGCCAGCTCACCGCCGGGACAGGGGGAGACCGGGGAGCTGTTTTTT,CASSPPGQGETGELFF,TRBD1,TRBV18,TRBJ2-2,-
TGCAGCGCTACCGGGACAGGTTTAATCGATGAGCAGTTCTTC,CSATGTGLIDEQFF,TRBD1,TRBV29-1,TRBJ2-1,-
TGTGCCAGCAGTTTTTTGGGACAGGGGGGTTGGGACTCTGGGGCCAACGTCCTGACTTTC,CASSFLGQGGWDSGANVLTF,TRBD1,TRBV27,TRBJ2-6,-
TGTGCCAGCAGTGAGGTTCCCTCGACAGGGCCCGGGGATACGCAGTATTTT,CASSEVPSTGPGDTQYF,TRBD1,TRBV6-4,TRBJ2-3,-
TGCGCCAGCAGCCATGAGGTTTGGGGGAGCTCCTACAATGAGCAGTTCTTC,CASSHEVWGSSYNEQFF,-,TRBV4-3,TRBJ2-1,-
TGTGCCAGCAGCTTGGTACCCTACTACGAGCAGTACTTC,CASSLVPYYEQYF,-,TRBV5-8,TRBJ2-7,-
TGTGCCAGCAGCGAAGCGGGGGCTAGCACAGATACGCAGTATTTT,CASSEAGASTDTQYF,TRBD2,TRBV9,TRBJ2-3,-
TGTGCCAGCAGCGTAGAGGGCAGGATGAACACTGAAGCTTTCTTT,CASSVEGRMNTEAFF,-,TRBV9,TRBJ1-1,few
TGTGCCAGCAGCTCCCTCTCCTACGAGCAGTACTTC,CASSSLSYEQYF,-,TRBV7-2,TRBJ2-7,-
TGTGCCAGCAGACCATCCACTAGCGGGGCTAATGAGCAGTTCTTC,CASRPSTSGANEQFF,TRBD2,TRBV27,TRBJ2-1,once
TGTGCCAGCAGTGAAGTTGGGACGCAGTATTTT,CASSEVGTQYF,-,TRBV2,TRBJ2-3,-
TGTGCCAGCAGCTTCGTGGGACAGGAGGCGGGTGAAAAACTGTTTTTT,CASSFVGQEAGEKLFF,TRBD1,TRBV7-9,TRBJ1-4,-
TGTGCCAGCAGTTCGAGGGGGGTTTTCTACGAGCAGTACTTC,CASSSRGVFYEQYF,-,TRBV27,TRBJ2-7,once
TGTGCCAGCAGCGTACACAGGGTCCCCCAAGAGACCCAGTACTTC,CASSVHRVPQETQYF,-,TRBV7-2,TRBJ2-5,-
TGTGCCAGCAGCCGACTAGGGGGGGCTAATGAAAAACTGTTTTTT,CASSRLGGANEKLFF,-,TRBV7-3,TRBJ1-4,-
TGTGCCAGTAGTGACAGGCAGAACACTGAAGCTTTCTTT,CASSDRQNTEAFF,-,TRBV19,TRBJ1-1,few
TGCAGCGTGGCCAGTGGGGTGGGTACAAATGAGCAGTTCTTC,CSVASGVGTNEQFF,-,TRBV29-1,TRBJ2-1,-
TGCGCCAGCAGCCACTCCCTGACAACCAACTATGGCTACACCTTC,CASSHSLTTNYGYTF,-,TRBV4-3,TRBJ1-2,once